This is a list of T cell receptor beta chains from one sample in a study of T-cell memory formation after mild COVID-19. One entry per CDR3 protein results from TCRdb running MiXCR on the 5' RACE reads. The table has 90,000 to 120,000 distinct CDR3 sequences, around 15% seen once. Material for sequencing was PBMCs or a T cell subset sorted from them (not recorded which). The receptors come from a man aged 18 to 35 who had mild COVID-19 (a few samples of this study predate the infection). Cell type and time point are not known. CDR3s include the opening cysteine and the closing phenylalanine or tryptophan. The order of the fields is J gene, clone size, D gene, V gene, CDR3 DNA, CDR3 protein. D genes are given only for firm matches. Clone size is shown for a subset of rows, as once, few, many or a class of expanded clone.

j_gene: TRBJ2-7
abundance: NA
d_gene: NA
v_gene: TRBV6-2/TRBV6-3
CDR3nt: TGTGCCAGCAGTTTAGGAGGACGGAACGAGCAGTACTTC
CDR3aa: CASSLGGRNEQYF

j_gene: TRBJ1-1
abundance: NA
d_gene: NA
v_gene: TRBV6-2/TRBV6-3
CDR3nt: TGTGCCAGCAGTTACGTGGCGAACACTGAAGCTTTCTTT
CDR3aa: CASSYVANTEAFF

j_gene: TRBJ2-5
abundance: NA
d_gene: NA
v_gene: TRBV10-3
CDR3nt: TGTGCCTGTCATCGGGGGATGGGGACCCAGTACTTC
CDR3aa: CACHRGMGTQYF

j_gene: TRBJ2-7
abundance: few
d_gene: TRBD1
v_gene: TRBV11-2
CDR3nt: TGTGCCAGCAGCTCCGGGACAGAGACAATCGAGCAGTACTTC
CDR3aa: CASSSGTETIEQYF

j_gene: TRBJ1-4
abundance: few
d_gene: TRBD1
v_gene: TRBV12-3/TRBV12-4
CDR3nt: TGTGCCAGCAGCCCCGGGACAGGGGTGTTTTTT
CDR3aa: CASSPGTGVFF

j_gene: TRBJ2-3
abundance: NA
d_gene: NA
v_gene: TRBV12-3/TRBV12-4
CDR3nt: TGTGCCAGCAGGACTTACCGGGACACAGCCGGGCCAGATACGCAGTATTTT
CDR3aa: CASRTYRDTAGPDTQYF

j_gene: TRBJ2-2
abundance: few
d_gene: NA
v_gene: TRBV4-3
CDR3nt: TGCGCCAGCAGCCAAGGGGGGATGTGGACCGGGGAGCTGTTTTTT
CDR3aa: CASSQGGMWTGELFF

j_gene: TRBJ2-3
abundance: few
d_gene: NA
v_gene: TRBV24-1
CDR3nt: TGTGCCAGTCCGGGAGCTCCAATGGATACGCAGTATTTT
CDR3aa: CASPGAPMDTQYF

j_gene: TRBJ1-1
abundance: once
d_gene: NA
v_gene: TRBV29-1
CDR3nt: TGCAGCGTTGTTTGGTTCGGTACTGAAGCTTTCTTT
CDR3aa: CSVVWFGTEAFF

j_gene: TRBJ2-2
abundance: NA
d_gene: TRBD1
v_gene: TRBV7-7
CDR3nt: TGTGCCAGCAGCTTAAGAACAGGGGCGAACACCGGGGAGCTGTTTTTT
CDR3aa: CASSLRTGANTGELFF

j_gene: TRBJ1-5
abundance: few
d_gene: NA
v_gene: TRBV24-1
CDR3nt: TGTGCCACCAGTGATCCCCGAGTGGGGGCGGATCAGCCCCAGCATTTT
CDR3aa: CATSDPRVGADQPQHF

j_gene: TRBJ1-4
abundance: few
d_gene: NA
v_gene: TRBV10-1
CDR3nt: TGCGCCAGGCCGTCGACTCGGGGGCGATCTTGTCCTAATGAAAAACTGTTTTTT
CDR3aa: CARPSTRGRSCPNEKLFF

j_gene: TRBJ1-1
abundance: few
d_gene: TRBD1
v_gene: TRBV5-5
CDR3nt: TGTGCCAGCAGCTTGGCGTGGGGACAGGGGGAAGGCGGCACTGAAGCTTTCTTT
CDR3aa: CASSLAWGQGEGGTEAFF

j_gene: TRBJ2-5
abundance: NA
d_gene: NA
v_gene: TRBV12-3/TRBV12-4
CDR3nt: TGTGCCAGCAGCTTAGCCGACCCAACAGGGGGGGAAGATCAAAAGACCCAGTACTTC
CDR3aa: CASSLADPTGGEDQKTQYF

j_gene: TRBJ2-3
abundance: NA
d_gene: NA
v_gene: TRBV20-1
CDR3nt: TGCAGTGCTAGAGATCCCACGGGGGGCGGCACAGATACGCAGTATTTT
CDR3aa: CSARDPTGGGTDTQYF

j_gene: TRBJ2-5
abundance: NA
d_gene: TRBD2
v_gene: TRBV10-3
CDR3nt: TGTGCCATCAGTAGGACTAGCGGTAGGAACCAAGAGACCCAGTACTTC
CDR3aa: CAISRTSGRNQETQYF

j_gene: TRBJ1-2
abundance: few
d_gene: NA
v_gene: TRBV7-9
CDR3nt: TGTGCCAGCAGCTCCTATGTGGCGGGCTATGGCTACACCTTC
CDR3aa: CASSSYVAGYGYTF

j_gene: TRBJ1-4
abundance: NA
d_gene: NA
v_gene: TRBV2
CDR3nt: TGTGCCAGCAGTTTGGGGGGACAACAGGTAGTGAGTGAGATCCATGAAAAACTGTTTTTT
CDR3aa: CASSLGGQQVVSEIHEKLFF

j_gene: TRBJ2-1
abundance: few
d_gene: TRBD1
v_gene: TRBV20-1
CDR3nt: TGCAGTGCTCCCGGGACAGGGGGCTTAAGCTCCTACAATGAGCAGTTCTTC
CDR3aa: CSAPGTGGLSSYNEQFF

j_gene: TRBJ2-7
abundance: NA
d_gene: TRBD2
v_gene: TRBV6-5
CDR3nt: TGTGCCAGCAGTTGGGAGGGGACCTACGAGCAGTACTTC
CDR3aa: CASSWEGTYEQYF

j_gene: TRBJ1-2
abundance: NA
d_gene: NA
v_gene: TRBV2
CDR3nt: TGTGCCAGCAGGGGGTTGAGTTACTATGGCTACACCTTC
CDR3aa: CASRGLSYYGYTF

j_gene: TRBJ2-6
abundance: NA
d_gene: NA
v_gene: TRBV29-1
CDR3nt: TGCAGCGTTGACTTTTCCGGGGCCAACGTCCTGACTTTC
CDR3aa: CSVDFSGANVLTF

j_gene: TRBJ1-1
abundance: many
d_gene: NA
v_gene: TRBV25-1
CDR3nt: TGTGCCAGCAGTGTAGGGGCGGGGATGAACACTGAAGCTTTCTTT
CDR3aa: CASSVGAGMNTEAFF

j_gene: TRBJ1-3
abundance: NA
d_gene: NA
v_gene: TRBV15
CDR3nt: TGTGCCACCAGCAAGGACAGATTCTCTGGAAACACCATATATTTT
CDR3aa: CATSKDRFSGNTIYF

j_gene: TRBJ1-2
abundance: NA
d_gene: NA
v_gene: TRBV24-1
CDR3nt: TGTGCCACCAGTGATCGGGGCAGCCTTTATGGCTACACCTTC
CDR3aa: CATSDRGSLYGYTF

j_gene: TRBJ2-3
abundance: NA
d_gene: NA
v_gene: TRBV5-1
CDR3nt: TGCGCCAGCAGCTCCGGATCGGGCGCAGATACGCAGTATTTT
CDR3aa: CASSSGSGADTQYF

j_gene: TRBJ1-2
abundance: NA
d_gene: TRBD1
v_gene: TRBV7-8
CDR3nt: TGTGCCAGCAGCTTTAGCCGGACAGGGGACGTCGATGGCTACACCTTC
CDR3aa: CASSFSRTGDVDGYTF

j_gene: TRBJ2-3
abundance: NA
d_gene: TRBD2
v_gene: TRBV6-2/TRBV6-3
CDR3nt: TGTGCCAGCAGGGACGGTAGCGGGGGCACAGATACGCAGTATTTT
CDR3aa: CASRDGSGGTDTQYF

j_gene: TRBJ2-7
abundance: few
d_gene: NA
v_gene: TRBV7-2
CDR3nt: TGTGCCAGCAGCTTAGAACTCTCCGATTACGAGCAGTACTTC
CDR3aa: CASSLELSDYEQYF

j_gene: TRBJ1-1
abundance: NA
d_gene: TRBD1
v_gene: TRBV7-9
CDR3nt: TGTGCCTCCCGCCTGGCAGGGGGACAGACTGAAGCTTTCTTT
CDR3aa: CASRLAGGQTEAFF

j_gene: TRBJ2-1
abundance: NA
d_gene: TRBD1
v_gene: TRBV7-2
CDR3nt: TGTGCCAGCAACCCGCGGCCACAGTGGGACAGGGATAATGAGCAGTTCTTC
CDR3aa: CASNPRPQWDRDNEQFF

j_gene: TRBJ2-3
abundance: few
d_gene: TRBD1
v_gene: TRBV27
CDR3nt: TGTGCCAGCAGTCCAGACAGGGGGGACACAGATACGCAGTATTTT
CDR3aa: CASSPDRGDTDTQYF

j_gene: TRBJ2-5
abundance: NA
d_gene: NA
v_gene: TRBV28
CDR3nt: TGTGCCAGCAGTTTGGGGGACCGCGCAAATAGAGAGACCCAGTACTTC
CDR3aa: CASSLGDRANRETQYF

j_gene: TRBJ2-5
abundance: NA
d_gene: NA
v_gene: TRBV20-1
CDR3nt: TGCAGTGCTAGCAGCTGGGGGGTTGGAGAGACCCAGTACTTC
CDR3aa: CSASSWGVGETQYF

j_gene: TRBJ2-5
abundance: NA
d_gene: NA
v_gene: TRBV4-1
CDR3nt: TGCGCCAGCCGGTGGGGTGTGGGTAACCCGCTGGGCGGTCTACAAGAGACCCAGTACTTC
CDR3aa: CASRWGVGNPLGGLQETQYF

j_gene: TRBJ2-7
abundance: few
d_gene: TRBD2
v_gene: TRBV9
CDR3nt: TGTGCCAGCAGCGTATTTAGCGGGGGGCCCTACGAGCAGTACTTC
CDR3aa: CASSVFSGGPYEQYF

j_gene: TRBJ2-2
abundance: few
d_gene: NA
v_gene: TRBV4-3
CDR3nt: TGCGCCAGCAGCCAGTCGGACGGACGCAACACCGGGGAGCTGTTTTTT
CDR3aa: CASSQSDGRNTGELFF

j_gene: TRBJ1-5
abundance: NA
d_gene: NA
v_gene: TRBV4-1
CDR3nt: TGCGCCAGCAGCCACGCTACAGGGCGTCAGCCCCAGCATTTT
CDR3aa: CASSHATGRQPQHF

j_gene: TRBJ1-2
abundance: few
d_gene: NA
v_gene: TRBV2
CDR3nt: TGTGCCAGCAGTGCTCTCGACAGAGACTACTATGGCTACACCTTC
CDR3aa: CASSALDRDYYGYTF

j_gene: TRBJ1-6
abundance: NA
d_gene: NA
v_gene: TRBV7-9
CDR3nt: TGTGCCAGCAGTCTATATGCGACCGGTGGGGGGTCACCCCTCCACTTT
CDR3aa: CASSLYATGGGSPLHF

j_gene: TRBJ1-5
abundance: few
d_gene: NA
v_gene: TRBV6-1
CDR3nt: TGTGCCAGCAGAGGGGGGGGGTCGTGGCAGCCCCAGCATTTT
CDR3aa: CASRGGGSWQPQHF

j_gene: TRBJ1-4
abundance: NA
d_gene: NA
v_gene: TRBV7-9
CDR3nt: TGTGCCAGCATCCAAGTAGGGGCAACTAATGAAAAACTGTTTTTT
CDR3aa: CASIQVGATNEKLFF

j_gene: TRBJ2-2
abundance: few
d_gene: TRBD2
v_gene: TRBV6-2/TRBV6-3
CDR3nt: TGTGCCAGCAGTTGGACTAGCGGGGGATCCACCGGGGAGCTGTTTTTT
CDR3aa: CASSWTSGGSTGELFF

j_gene: TRBJ2-3
abundance: few
d_gene: TRBD1
v_gene: TRBV18
CDR3nt: TGTGCCAGCTCACCACCCGCCGGGACAGGGATCACAGATACGCAGTATTTT
CDR3aa: CASSPPAGTGITDTQYF

j_gene: TRBJ2-1
abundance: few
d_gene: NA
v_gene: TRBV1
CDR3nt: TGCACCAGCAGCCCCCCAAATGAGCAGTTCTTC
CDR3aa: CTSSPPNEQFF